The clone carrying this T cell receptor (beta chain) came up many times. This entry belongs to a study of T cells in Graves' hyperthyroidism and ophthalmopathy. RNA transcripts gave rise to amplified TCR beta CDR3 regions. In the first-round RT-PCR of the TCR CDR3, the HTBI primer set was used. TCRdb reprocessed the multiplex PCR reads with MiXCR, giving one entry per CDR3 protein. The sample records 200,000 to 300,000 distinct CDR3 sequences, less than 20% being singletons. Fresh peripheral blood, about 10 ml of it, supplied the PBMCs. Input material: blood. The TCR was taken from a young woman with Graves' ophthalmopathy.

The CDR3 loop is CASGLVLDAGGLNTEAFF. The CDR3 region has the DNA TGTGCTAGTGGTTTGGTACTTGACGCAGGGGGCCTGAACACTGAAGCTTTCTTT. The chain is built from TRBV12-5 and TRBJ1-1; TRBD1 aligns across 8 bases. This CDR3 is 18 amino acids long. With V trimmed by 0 bases and J by 0 bases, 9 bases remained unmatched. The germline gives CDR1 LGHNT, CDR2 FRNRAP.